This record looks at one T cell receptor beta chain sequence and its context. The V gene lost 2 bases and the J gene lost 0 bases, with 13 bases spanning the gap. Germline values: CDR1 MNHEY, CDR2 SVGEGT. This CDR3 is built from 17 residues. TCRdb fed the RT-PCR reads into MiXCR, producing one record per CDR3 protein. Of fewer than 800,000 distinct CDR3 sequences in the sample, more than 13% were seen once. The specimen sequenced was memory CD4+ T cells from blood. V gene TRBV6-2 or TRBV6-3 combines with J gene TRBJ2-2; D gene unclear. The clonotype was recovered from a female donor in good health, serving as a healthy control. The CDR3 DNA follows: TGTGCCAGCAGTTACCCACTTGTCCGGGCGAACACCGGGGAGCTGTTTTTT. Amino acid sequence: CASSYPLVRANTGELFF.